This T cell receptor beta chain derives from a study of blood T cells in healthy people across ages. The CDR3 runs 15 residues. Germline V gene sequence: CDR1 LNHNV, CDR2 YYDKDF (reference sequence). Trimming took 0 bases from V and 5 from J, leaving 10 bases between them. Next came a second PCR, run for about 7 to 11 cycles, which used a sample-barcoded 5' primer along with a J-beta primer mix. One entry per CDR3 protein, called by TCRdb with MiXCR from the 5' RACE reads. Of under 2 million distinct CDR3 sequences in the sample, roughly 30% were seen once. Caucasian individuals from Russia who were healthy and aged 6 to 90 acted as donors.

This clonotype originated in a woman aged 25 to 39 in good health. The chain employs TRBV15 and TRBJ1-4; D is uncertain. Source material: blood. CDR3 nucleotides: TGTGCCACCAGCAGAGATTTGGGGTCGAATGAAAAACTGTTTTTT. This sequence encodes CATSRDLGSNEKLFF.